This TCR beta chain emerged from a study of response to subunit inactivated influenza vaccine. Study-level findings and limits: It was the authors' suggestion that each seasonal influenza vaccination recruits few new T cells.

TCRdb re-analysed the RT-PCR reads in MiXCR, keeping a single row per CDR3 protein. The repertoire has 610,000 or so distinct CDR3 sequences, less than 15% of them found once; the top ten carry approximately 10%. The CDR3 totals 12 residues. V was cut by 7 bases and J by 4 bases, with 8 bases left in between. CDR1 MNHEY and CDR2 SVGEGT come from the germline V gene. About this clonotype: The antigen is not known.

The TCR sequence derives from a man aged 50 to 60 who received an inactivated influenza vaccine. The V gene is TRBV6-2 or TRBV6-3, the J gene TRBJ1-5; D is undetermined. The sample here was PBMCs from blood, taken 12 days after vaccination. CDR3 region: CASTELNQPQHF. The DNA for the CDR3 is TGTGCCAGCACGGAGCTTAATCAGCCCCAGCATTTT.